Shown below are 18 T cell receptor beta chains from a single sample sequenced in a study of blood T cell repertoires in COVID-19. Only in-frame clones appear in the TCRdb table, and some are missing; sequencing was by immunoSEQ multiplex PCR. The sample includes 100,000 to 150,000 clones, nearly 90% of them seen just once. Sequencing used peripheral blood. All receptors come from an elderly woman with acute or convalescent COVID-19.

J is TRBJ2-1 and V is TRBV24-1; 9 nucleotides align to TRBD1. V shed 0 bases and J 8 bases; nucleotides not matched to a gene: 4. Germline CDR1 reads KGHDR; CDR2 reads SFDVKD. The CDR3 contains 15 residues. CDR3 sequence (DNA): TGTGCCACCAGTGATTTGGGGACAGGGTCGTATGAGCAGTTCTTC. Translation: CATSDLGTGSYEQFF.

The rearrangement links TRBV6-1 to TRBJ2-5, with D perhaps matching TRBD1 (6 bases). Looked up from germline, CDR1 is MNHNS and CDR2 is SASEGT. Deletions cut 1 base from V and 2 bases from J, with 8 bases between. The CDR3 has 14 amino acids. This chain's CDR3 is CASSEGGQQETQYF. DNA for the CDR3: TGTGCCAGCAGTGAAGGTGGACAGCAAGAGACCCAGTACTTC.

The genes are TRBV5-6 and TRBJ1-4; possible D gene TRBD1, 5 bases. The CDR3 is made up of 15 amino acids. V lost 0 bases and J lost 7, with 13 bases in between. The germline V gene has CDR1 SGHDT and CDR2 YYEEEE. The CDR3 region is CASSLAGRVAEKLFF. DNA for the CDR3: TGTGCCAGCAGCTTGGCTGGCAGGGTGGCTGAAAAACTGTTTTTT.

The rearrangement uses TRBV7-2 and TRBJ2-7, with TRBD2 identical over 9 bases. Trimming at V came to 5 bases and at J to 0 bases, leaving 8 bases not matched to a gene. Germline loops: CDR1 SGHTA, CDR2 FQGNSA. This CDR3 has 16 residues. The DNA of the CDR3 is TGTGCCAGCAGCCCAGCTAGCGGGACTAGCTCCTACGAGCAGTACTTC. This gives the protein CASSPASGTSSYEQYF.

The chain links TRBV11-2 to TRBJ1-4; D is perhaps TRBD1 (5 bases). This CDR3 is built from 13 residues. Trimming took off 3 bases at V and 7 bases at J, with 9 bases between the two ends. CDR1 and CDR2 from the germline V gene are SGHAT and FQNNGV. Here the CDR3 reads CASSLAGTEKLFF. CDR3 coding DNA: TGTGCCAGCAGCTTGGCGGGGACTGAAAAACTGTTTTTT.

The gene calls are TRBV10-3 and TRBJ1-6, with 9 bases identical to TRBD1. V gave up 6 bases and J gave up 7 bases; unmatched junction bases: 4. CDR1 is ENHRY and CDR2 is SYGVKD in the germline V gene. CDR3 length: 14 residues. The CDR3 DNA reads as TGTGCCATCAGAACAGGGGGCGTCAATTCACCCCTCCACTTT. Its translation is CAIRTGGVNSPLHF.

The chain uses TRBV5-1 and TRBJ1-3, with 7 bases that match TRBD1. V shed 4 bases, J shed 4 bases, and the junction held 8 bases outside the gene matches. CDR1 and CDR2 (germline): SGHRS, YFSETQ. The CDR3 totals 15 residues. The CDR3 sequence: CASSPTGSFGNTIYF. DNA of the CDR3: TGCGCCAGCAGCCCGACAGGGTCCTTCGGAAACACCATATATTTT.

This clone is a singleton in its sample. The chain links TRBV9 to TRBJ1-4; no clear D. The CDR3 runs 15 residues. CDR1 is SGDLS, CDR2 YYNGEE, per germline. V lost 4 bases and J lost 3, with 13 bases in between. This chain's CDR3 is CASSHSGGSNEKLFF. CDR3 coding DNA: TGTGCCAGCAGCCACAGCGGCGGGTCTAATGAAAAACTGTTTTTT.

J is TRBJ2-1 and V is TRBV20-1; TRBD2 agrees at 10 bases. The CDR3 consists of 14 residues. V was pared by 3 bases and J by 8 bases, with 7 bases of the junction left unmatched. Germline-derived CDR1 and CDR2 are DFQATT and SNEGSKA (reference sequence). The CDR3 DNA reads TGCAGTGCTAGTGGTCTAGCGGGAGCAGATGAGCAGTTCTTC. The encoded protein is CSASGLAGADEQFF.

The chain links TRBV3-1 (or the pseudogene TRBV3-2) to TRBJ2-2, with 10 bases lining up with TRBD2. Germline CDR1 is LGHDT and CDR2 is YNNKEL (reference sequence). V lost 6 bases, J lost 6 bases, and 1 base stayed unmatched. This CDR3 is built from 13 residues. CDR3 region: CASRLAGSGELFF. The CDR3 DNA reads TGTGCCAGCAGACTAGCGGGGTCCGGGGAGCTGTTTTTT.

The V gene is TRBV6-6, the J gene TRBJ1-2; the D gene is possibly TRBD1 (5 bases). Per germline, CDR1 MNHNY and CDR2 SVGAGI (reference sequence). The CDR3 has 14 residues. The V end was cut by 6 bases, the J end by 10 bases, with 21 bases between. CDR3 protein: CASRQDPGLFFYTF. The CDR3, as DNA: TGTGCCAGCAGACAGGACCCGGGACTGTTTTTCTACACCTTC.

V gene TRBV20-1 combines with J gene TRBJ1-6, with D tentatively TRBD1 (6 bases). The CDR3 length is 14 residues. V lost 3 bases and J lost 6, with 12 bases in between. Germline V gene data show CDR1 as DFQATT and CDR2 as SNEGSKA (reference sequence). The CDR3 sequence: CSASFGQSNSPLHF. Written as DNA, the CDR3 is TGCAGTGCTAGTTTCGGACAGAGTAATTCACCCCTCCACTTT.

V and J are TRBV19 and TRBJ1-5, with D unclear. Trimming shortened V by 3 bases and J by 3 bases, and 6 bases separated the two germline ends. This CDR3 comprises 13 residues. Germline loops: CDR1 LNHDA, CDR2 SQIVND (reference sequence). Written as DNA, the CDR3 is TGTGCCAGTAGTATGAGCTCCAATCAGCCCCAGCATTTT. The encoded protein is CASSMSSNQPQHF.

The rearrangement joins TRBV10-3 to TRBJ2-7, with a possible D match to TRBD1 (5 bases). Germline CDR1 ENHRY, CDR2 SYGVKD. The CDR3 totals 14 residues. The ends were cut back, 0 bases at V and 1 base at J, with 7 bases in the middle. The CDR3 region has the DNA TGTGCCATCAGTGAGTCGAAGGGGTCCTACGAGCAGTACTTC. Residues: CAISESKGSYEQYF.

The CDR3 DNA sequence: TGTGCCAGCAGGCTCGGGGTTTCTGGGGCCAACGTCCTGACTTTC. Amino acids: CASRLGVSGANVLTF. The chain links TRBV6-5 to TRBJ2-6; weak D call: TRBD2 (5 bases). The CDR3 consists of 15 residues. Trimming shortened V by 6 bases and J by 1 base, and 10 bases separated the two germline ends. The germline V gene has CDR1 MNHEY and CDR2 SVGAGI.

V is TRBV5-1 and J is TRBJ1-4, with TRBD1 matching over 7 bases. The germline V gene has CDR1 SGHRS and CDR2 YFSETQ. CDR3 length: 15 amino acids. Trimming removed 4 bases from V and 2 bases from J; junction bases left unmatched: 5. The CDR3 protein is CASSPQQGTNEKLFF. CDR3 DNA: TGCGCCAGCAGCCCCCAACAGGGGACTAATGAAAAACTGTTTTTT.

The chain has TRBV6-5 and TRBJ2-5; 8 bases are shared with TRBD2. The CDR3 has 14 amino acids. Germline V gives CDR1 MNHEY, CDR2 SVGAGI. V gave up 7 bases and J gave up 3 bases; unmatched junction bases: 7. CDR3 coding DNA: TGTGCCAGCAAGGACCCGGGAGGGAAAGAGACCCAGTACTTC. As protein: CASKDPGGKETQYF.

This chain connects TRBV3-1 (or the pseudogene TRBV3-2) to TRBJ2-2; the match to TRBD2 covers 10 bases. The CDR3 has 15 amino acids. The J segment lost 7 bases and the V segment lost 10 bases, leaving 12 bases of the junction unmatched. CDR1 and CDR2 from the germline V gene are LGHDT and YNNKEL (reference sequence). In DNA form, the CDR3 reads TGTGCCATCTCAAAAGGGCTAGCGGGAGTCGGGGAGCTGTTTTTT. Encoded protein: CAISKGLAGVGELFF.